One sample yielded the 14 T cell receptor beta chains listed below, sequenced in a study of cytomegalovirus exposure and HLA in healthy donors. Vbeta (60) and Jbeta (13) primers were used in the PCR. Sequencing was performed with immunoSEQ multiplex PCR; in TCRdb, only in-frame clones are kept and a portion is missing. The table lists 60,000 to 65,000 clones, 65% to 75% of them singletons, with 20% to 25% in the top ten. The source material was PBMCs. All receptors come from a man aged 50 to 59 in good health and CMV-seropositive.

This chain uses TRBV5-5 with TRBJ2-6; maybe TRBD1 (6 bases). The CDR3 has 16 residues. The germline V gene has CDR1 SGHKS and CDR2 YYEKEE (reference sequence). Trimming shortened V by 2 bases and J by 4 bases, and 13 bases separated the two germline ends. CDR3 coding DNA: TGTGCCAGCAGCTTTACTACAGGGTACGGGGCCAACGTCCTGACTTTC. Protein product: CASSFTTGYGANVLTF.

The chain is built from TRBV28 and TRBJ1-1; TRBD1 matches at 7 bases. V lost 6 bases, J lost 1 base, and 5 bases stayed unmatched. CDR3 length: 14 residues. Germline lookup yields CDR1 MDHEN and CDR2 SYDVKM. The chain's CDR3 is CASRPDRTNTEAFF. CDR3 sequence (DNA): TGTGCCAGCAGACCGGACAGGACGAACACTGAAGCTTTCTTT.

The genes are TRBV9 and TRBJ2-3; 9 bases are shared with TRBD2. V shed 4 bases and J 2 bases; nucleotides not matched to a gene: 5. Germline loops: CDR1 SGDLS, CDR2 YYNGEE. The CDR3 loop spans 15 amino acids. CDR3 amino acids: CASSSTSGYTDTQYF. The CDR3 coding sequence is TGTGCCAGCAGCTCCACTAGCGGGTACACAGATACGCAGTATTTT.

This clone came up a few times. The rearrangement joins TRBV28 to TRBJ1-1; D is perhaps TRBD1 (6 bases). This CDR3 is 12 amino acids long. Germline V gene data show CDR1 as MDHEN and CDR2 as SYDVKM. The ends were cut back, 11 bases at V and 4 bases at J, with 14 bases in the middle. CDR3 nucleotides: TGTGCCTGCGGACAGTTGGGCACTGAAGCTTTCTTT. This encodes CACGQLGTEAFF.

The chain has TRBV5-1 and TRBJ1-1, with 8 positions matching TRBD1. V was clipped by 1 base and J by 1 base; unmatched bases: 6. The germline gives CDR1 SGHRS, CDR2 YFSETQ. The CDR3 is made up of 16 amino acids. The CDR3 here is CASSLSQGEANTEAFF. The CDR3 DNA is TGCGCCAGCAGCTTGTCACAGGGGGAGGCGAACACTGAAGCTTTCTTT.

The chain uses TRBV10-3 and TRBJ2-1; possibly TRBD2 for D (6 bases). Trimming removed 6 bases from V and 0 bases from J, with 15 bases in between. This CDR3 comprises 16 residues. The germline V gene encodes CDR1 ENHRY and CDR2 SYGVKD. This chain's CDR3 is CAIRVGGVSSYNEQFF. The CDR3 DNA reads as TGTGCCATCAGGGTGGGGGGAGTTAGCTCCTACAATGAGCAGTTCTTC.

This chain joins TRBV10-1 and TRBJ2-7; 7 bases fit TRBD2. Germline values: CDR1 WNHNN, CDR2 SYGVQD (reference sequence). The CDR3 extends over 13 amino acids. V shed 6 bases, J shed 5 bases, and the junction held 7 bases outside the gene matches. The CDR3 is CASRPGTKHEQYF. The CDR3 DNA reads as TGCGCCAGCAGACCCGGGACTAAACACGAGCAGTACTTC.

The V call is TRBV9, the J call TRBJ1-1; 8 nucleotides align to TRBD1. This CDR3 region has 14 residues. V lost 4 bases, J lost 4 bases, and 6 bases stayed unmatched. In germline, CDR1 is SGDLS, CDR2 YYNGEE. The DNA of the CDR3 is TGTGCCAGCAGCACCTCGGACAGGGCCACTGAAGCTTTCTTT. Its protein product is CASSTSDRATEAFF.

This clone was detected only a few times. This chain links TRBV5-1 with TRBJ2-7; TRBD2 agrees at 9 bases. This CDR3 contains 17 residues. The ends lost 2 bases at V and 0 bases at J; junction bases unmatched: 9. Germline V gene lookup returns CDR1 SGHRS and CDR2 YFSETQ. CDR3 DNA sequence: TGCGCCAGCAGCTTCTCCCCTAGCGGGGCCAGCTCCTACGAGCAGTACTTC. Its translation: CASSFSPSGASSYEQYF.

On this clone itself: The same CDR3 can be traced to other DNA sequences in this sample. V is TRBV10-2 and J is TRBJ1-1; 9 bases are a match to TRBD1. Germline CDR1 reads WSHSY; CDR2 reads SAAADI. The CDR3 covers 13 residues. After removal of 6 bases from V and 1 base from J, the junction contained 0 bases not matched to a gene. CDR3 sequence: CASRDRGNTEAFF. The CDR3 DNA reads as TGCGCCAGCAGGGACAGGGGGAACACTGAAGCTTTCTTT.

The genes are TRBV6-1 and TRBJ1-4; 7 nucleotides align to TRBD1. The germline gives CDR1 MNHNS, CDR2 SASEGT. J lost 6 bases, V lost 4 bases, and 11 bases had no gene match. The CDR3 contains 16 residues. This CDR3 reads CASSGETGRPYEKLFF. In DNA, the CDR3 is TGTGCCAGCAGTGGCGAGACAGGGCGGCCATATGAAAAACTGTTTTTT.

As DNA, the CDR3 is TGTGCCAGCAGCGAACAGGGGCTCCATCAGCCCCAGCATTTT. It encodes CASSEQGLHQPQHF. The rearrangement links TRBV9 to TRBJ1-5; 7 bases align to TRBD1. The germline gives CDR1 SGDLS, CDR2 YYNGEE. Trimming cost V 3 bases and J 5 bases; bases outside gene matches: 5. This CDR3 comprises 14 residues.

This sequence joins TRBV19 and TRBJ1-2; the match to TRBD1 covers 8 bases. The CDR3 loop spans 16 amino acids. Trimming took 4 bases from V and 3 from J; bases not matched to a gene: 10. Germline CDR1 LNHDA, CDR2 SQIVND (reference sequence). CDR3 DNA sequence: TGTGCCAGTAGTACCTTCGGACAGGGCAAGTACTATGGCTACACCTTC. The encoded protein is CASSTFGQGKYYGYTF.

This clone was seen a single time. V and J are TRBV5-6 and TRBJ2-1; maybe TRBD2 (6 bases). Trimming removed 5 bases at V and 2 bases at J, with 14 bases between. Germline V lookup: CDR1 SGHDT, CDR2 YYEEEE. The length of the CDR3 is 15 residues. Written as DNA, the CDR3 is TGTGCCAGCAGTCTCTTGAAGCGGGCCTACAATGAGCAGTTCTTC. Amino acid sequence: CASSLLKRAYNEQFF.